Sequencing of this T cell receptor beta chain was carried out in a study of blood T cell repertoires in COVID-19. Sequencing used immunoSEQ multiplex PCR; TCRdb keeps in-frame clones, though not all of them. The table records about 410,000 clones, 75% to 90% of them present only once. There are 18 residues in the CDR3. V lost 0 bases, J lost 2 bases, and 6 bases stayed unmatched. Germline V gene lookup returns CDR1 LNHDA and CDR2 SQIVND (reference sequence). Sequencing used peripheral blood. The chain has TRBV19 and TRBJ2-6, with 8 bases identical to TRBD1. The source of this sequence is a woman in her 40s with COVID-19, enrolled during active disease. CDR3 amino acids: CASSIDWTTGAGANVLTF. The CDR3 coding sequence is TGTGCCAGTAGTATAGATTGGACGACAGGGGCTGGGGCCAACGTCCTGACTTTC.